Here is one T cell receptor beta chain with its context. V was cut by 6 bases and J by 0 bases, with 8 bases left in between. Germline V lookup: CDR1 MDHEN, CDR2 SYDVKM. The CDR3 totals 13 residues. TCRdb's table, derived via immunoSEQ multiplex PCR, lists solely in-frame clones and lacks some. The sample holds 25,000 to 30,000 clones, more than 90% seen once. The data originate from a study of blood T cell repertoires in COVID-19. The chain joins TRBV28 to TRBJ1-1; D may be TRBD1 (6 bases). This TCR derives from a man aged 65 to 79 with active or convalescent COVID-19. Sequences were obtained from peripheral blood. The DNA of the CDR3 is TGTGCCAGCAGACGGACAGTGAACACTGAAGCTTTCTTT. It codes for CASRRTVNTEAFF.